What follows are 16 T cell receptor beta chains derived from one specimen sequenced in a study of blood T cell repertoires in COVID-19. The table came from immunoSEQ multiplex PCR; TCRdb's copy has only in-frame clones and leaves some out. The sample lists tens of thousands of clones; 86% were seen once. Specimen: peripheral blood. These receptors all stem from a man aged 25 to 40 with acute or convalescent COVID-19.

The J gene is TRBJ2-3, the V gene TRBV11-2, with 8 bases that match TRBD2. Germline loops: CDR1 SGHAT, CDR2 FQNNGV. Trimming cost V 5 bases and J 0 bases; bases outside gene matches: 4. This CDR3 comprises 15 residues. The CDR3 spells CASSRWTSSTDTQYF. Here the CDR3 DNA reads TGTGCCAGCAGCCGATGGACTAGCAGCACAGATACGCAGTATTTT.

This chain links TRBV14 with TRBJ1-6; 9 bases line up with TRBD1. The CDR3 consists of 15 residues. V lost 0 bases to trimming and J lost 10 bases; unmatched junction nucleotides: 4. CDR1 SGHDN and CDR2 FVKESK come from the germline V gene. This CDR3 reads CASSQERTGDSPLHF. The CDR3 region has the DNA TGTGCCAGCAGCCAAGAGAGGACAGGGGACTCACCCCTCCACTTT.

The chain joins TRBV7-3 to TRBJ2-1; D ambiguous. The V gene's germline CDR1 is SGHTA and CDR2 FQGTGA. The V end was cut by 3 bases, the J end by 0 bases, with 9 bases between. The CDR3 has 15 residues. Here the CDR3 reads CASSLVDSSYNEQFF. CDR3 sequence (DNA): TGTGCCAGCAGCTTGGTCGATAGCTCCTACAATGAGCAGTTCTTC.

This sequence joins TRBV7-2 and TRBJ1-2, with 8 bases matching TRBD1. Trimming cost V 0 bases and J 7 bases; bases outside gene matches: 7. Germline CDR1 and CDR2: SGHTA and FQGNSA. The length of the CDR3 is 15 residues. The CDR3 nucleotides read TGTGCCAGCAGCTTAGCGGGCAACAGGGGGGCTGGCTACACCTTC. Encoded protein: CASSLAGNRGAGYTF. Full variable domain (outside the CDR3, taken from reference TRBV7-2 and TRBJ1-2): GAGVSQSPSNKVTEKGKDVELRCDPISGHTALYWYRQSLGQGLEFLIYFQGNSAPDKSGLPSDRFSAERTGGSVSTLTIQRTQQEDSAVYLCASSLAGNRGAGYTFGSGTRLTVV.

The rearrangement links TRBV21-1 to TRBJ2-1; no check of the table's D call, TRBD2, against the DNA was made. TRBV21-1 is an annotated pseudogene. The CDR3 contains 16 residues. This CDR3 is CASSKGDGSSYNEQFF. CDR3 DNA sequence: TGTGCCAGCAGCAAAGGGGACGGGAGCTCCTACAATGAGCAGTTCTTC.

The chain couples TRBV10-3 to TRBJ1-1; possible D gene TRBD1, 6 bases. Trimming left V 9 bases short and J 1 base short, with 15 bases between. This CDR3 contains 14 residues. Germline V gene sequence: CDR1 ENHRY, CDR2 SYGVKD. In nucleotides, the CDR3 is TGTGCCATTGTCTCAGGGGATCCGAACACTGAAGCTTTCTTT. This sequence encodes CAIVSGDPNTEAFF.

The V gene is TRBV19, the J gene TRBJ2-1; TRBD1 agrees at 11 bases. The V gene end was trimmed by 5 bases and the J gene end by 8 bases; junction bases not matched to a gene: 5. The germline gives CDR1 LNHDA, CDR2 SQIVND (reference sequence). CDR3 length: 14 amino acids. CDR3 protein: CASSFGTGGDEQFF. In nucleotides, the CDR3 is TGTGCCAGTAGTTTCGGGACAGGGGGGGATGAGCAGTTCTTC.

V and J are TRBV28 and TRBJ1-6; TRBD1 aligns across 9 bases. After removal of 5 bases from V and 7 bases from J, the junction contained 6 bases not matched to a gene. This CDR3 has 15 residues. From germline, CDR1 is MDHEN and CDR2 SYDVKM. CDR3 nucleotide sequence: TGTGCCAGCAGTGGTGGGACAGGGAGAAATTCACCCCTCCACTTT. Its protein is CASSGGTGRNSPLHF.

V usage is TRBV7-9 and J usage is TRBJ1-3; D remains ambiguous. The ends were cut back, 7 bases at V and 0 bases at J, with 13 bases in the middle. This CDR3 is 15 amino acids long. Germline CDR1 SEHNR, CDR2 FQNEAQ (reference sequence). The CDR3 loop is CASTPSGSSGNTIYF. Written as DNA, the CDR3 is TGTGCCAGCACCCCTTCGGGGAGCTCTGGAAACACCATATATTTT. Supplemented by reference TRBV7-9 and TRBJ1-3, the full variable domain reads DTGVSQNPRHKITKRGQNVTFRCDPISEHNRLYWYRQTLGQGPEFLTYFQNEAQLEKSRLLSDRFSAERPKGSFSTLEIQRTEQGDSAMYLCASTPSGSSGNTIYFGEGSWLTVV.

This clone was observed a handful of times. The chain couples TRBV7-2 to TRBJ1-5; unclear D gene. This CDR3 has 15 residues. Germline V gene sequence: CDR1 SGHTA, CDR2 FQGNSA. V was clipped by 5 bases and J by 7 bases, with 18 bases between them. The CDR3 DNA reads TGTGCCAGCAGCCCCCGGACGGGAGTTGGACAGCCCCAGCATTTT. Translating it yields CASSPRTGVGQPQHF. Full variable domain (outside the CDR3, taken from reference TRBV7-2 and TRBJ1-5): GAGVSQSPSNKVTEKGKDVELRCDPISGHTALYWYRQSLGQGLEFLIYFQGNSAPDKSGLPSDRFSAERTGGSVSTLTIQRTQQEDSAVYLCASSPRTGVGQPQHFGDGTRLSIL.

The chain combines TRBV5-6 with TRBJ1-1; 7 positions agree with TRBD1. V was pared by 1 base and J by 4 bases, with 7 bases of the junction left unmatched. This CDR3 comprises 15 residues. Germline-derived CDR1 and CDR2 are SGHDT and YYEEEE. The CDR3 protein is CASSLRRGPGTEAFF. In nucleotides, the CDR3 is TGTGCCAGCAGCTTGAGAAGGGGGCCTGGCACTGAAGCTTTCTTT.

This clone is a singleton in its sample. The rearrangement uses TRBV2 and TRBJ2-5, with D unresolved. The CDR3 spans 14 residues. Per germline, CDR1 SNHLY and CDR2 FYNNEI. V shed 7 bases and J shed 5 bases, with 17 bases lying between them. The CDR3 nucleotides read TGTGCCAGCACAGTTACCCCGGGTGGGGAGACCCAGTACTTC. Its translation is CASTVTPGGETQYF.

The rearrangement uses TRBV5-1 and TRBJ1-1; perhaps TRBD1 as D (6 bases). Germline V gene data show CDR1 as SGHRS and CDR2 as YFSETQ. Trimming cost V 4 bases and J 0 bases, with 16 bases left between them. This CDR3 spans 16 amino acids. Here the CDR3 reads CASSENLQGLNTEAFF. In DNA form, the CDR3 reads TGCGCCAGCAGCGAAAACTTACAGGGACTGAACACTGAAGCTTTCTTT.

The chain combines TRBV6-5 with TRBJ1-4; 7 bases line up with TRBD1. Germline CDR1 and CDR2: MNHEY and SVGAGI. Unmatched junction bases numbered 5, after V lost 5 bases and J lost 2 bases. CDR3 length: 15 amino acids. This CDR3 is CASSRGQETNEKLFF. The CDR3 DNA sequence: TGTGCCAGCAGTCGAGGACAGGAGACTAATGAAAAACTGTTTTTT.

The chain is built from TRBV3-1 (or the pseudogene TRBV3-2) and TRBJ1-1; D gene ambiguous. From germline, CDR1 is LGHDT and CDR2 YNNKEL (reference sequence). CDR3 length: 14 amino acids. The V end lost 1 base, the J end lost 5 bases, and 11 bases lay between the germline ends. The DNA for the CDR3 is TGTGCCAGCAGCCAAGGCGGAGGTCGGACTGAAGCTTTCTTT. Its translation is CASSQGGGRTEAFF.

This sequence joins TRBV27 and TRBJ2-1; a weak D match, TRBD1 (6 bases). The V end was cut by 5 bases, the J end by 10 bases, with 21 bases between. Germline V lookup: CDR1 MNHEY, CDR2 SMNVEV (reference sequence). CDR3 length equals 15 residues. The CDR3 DNA reads TGTGCCAGCAGTCTCCCCCGGATCTACGACAGGGAGCAGTTCTTC. Protein: CASSLPRIYDREQFF.